The 26 T cell receptor beta chains listed next were all sequenced from one sample in a study of blood T cells in healthy people across ages. For the second PCR, which ran for 7 to 11 cycles, a sample-barcoded 5' primer and a J-beta primer mix were used. TCRdb called the 5' RACE reads again in MiXCR, with one record for every CDR3 protein. This table holds about 810,000 distinct CDR3 sequences, roughly 40% found once. The sample consisted of blood. These receptors came from a man younger than 30 in good health.

This clonotype has a handful of counts. V gene TRBV28 combines with J gene TRBJ2-1; 9 bases line up with TRBD1. The CDR3 runs 16 residues. Germline CDR1 reads MDHEN; CDR2 reads SYDVKM. V shed 6 bases and J 2 bases; nucleotides not matched to a gene: 8. CDR3 sequence (DNA): TGTGCCAGCAGGGACCCGGGACAGGGACCCTACAATGAGCAGTTCTTC. It yields the protein CASRDPGQGPYNEQFF.

The gene calls are TRBV7-6 and TRBJ1-5, with a tentative D call TRBD1 (6 bases). This CDR3 has 16 amino acids. V was clipped by 5 bases and J by 2 bases, with 16 bases between them. Germline lookup yields CDR1 SGHVS and CDR2 FNYEAQ. DNA for the CDR3: TGTGCCAGCAGCGCCGGGAGGGCAGGGGGCAATCAGCCCCAGCATTTT. This sequence encodes CASSAGRAGGNQPQHF.

The chain joins TRBV12-3 or TRBV12-4 to TRBJ1-5; the D is unclear. This CDR3 is 13 amino acids long. Trimming took off 3 bases at V and 5 bases at J, with 8 bases between the two ends. The CDR3 DNA is TGTGCCAGCAGTTTTAGCACATATCAGCCCCAGCATTTT. Protein: CASSFSTYQPQHF.

This chain links TRBV24-1 with TRBJ2-2; D gene uncertain. V shed 3 bases and J shed 4 bases, with 5 bases lying between them. The CDR3 has 13 residues. The germline CDR1 and CDR2 sequences are KGHDR and SFDVKD. The CDR3 DNA sequence: TGTGCCACCAGTGATCACACCACCGGGGAGCTGTTTTTT. Translated, it gives CATSDHTTGELFF.

The J gene is TRBJ2-1, the V gene TRBV12-3 or TRBV12-4; 7 positions match TRBD2. V trimming: 5 bases; J trimming: 13 bases; junction bases outside the gene matches: 8. The CDR3 has 12 residues. This CDR3 is CASSDPGLQQFF. For the CDR3, the DNA is TGTGCCAGCAGTGACCCGGGACTACAACAGTTCTTC.

The J gene is TRBJ2-3, the V gene TRBV20-1; a weak D match, TRBD2 (7 bases). The CDR3 runs 18 residues. V was clipped by 2 bases and J by 3 bases, with 24 bases between them. Germline CDR1 DFQATT, CDR2 SNEGSKA (reference sequence). CDR3 protein: CSARSSGGGTGRTDTQYF. As DNA, the CDR3 is TGCAGTGCTAGATCCTCGGGGGGCGGCACAGGGCGGACAGATACGCAGTATTTT.

This chain uses TRBV6-1 with TRBJ2-1; TRBD2 agrees at 12 bases. V was clipped by 8 bases and J by 8 bases; unmatched bases: 10. Germline lookup yields CDR1 MNHNS and CDR2 SASEGT. CDR3 length: 15 residues. In DNA, the CDR3 is TGTGCCAGCGGGGGACTAGCGGGTCCCCAGGATGAGCAGTTCTTC. This sequence encodes CASGGLAGPQDEQFF.

This clonotype was detected a few times. The chain uses TRBV20-1 and TRBJ1-2; tentatively, D is TRBD1 (5 bases). This CDR3 contains 13 residues. The germline V and J ends were trimmed by 3 bases and 8 bases, with 16 bases remaining between them. CDR1 and CDR2 from the germline V gene are DFQATT and SNEGSKA (reference sequence). The CDR3 reads CSASTPGYSGYTF. The CDR3 nucleotides read TGCAGTGCTAGTACTCCAGGGTATAGCGGCTACACCTTC.

The rearrangement joins TRBV4-2 to TRBJ1-2; 7 bases agree with TRBD1. The length of the CDR3 is 14 residues. The junction had 7 bases not matched to a gene; V was cut back by 2 bases and J by 7 bases. Germline values: CDR1 LGHNA, CDR2 YNFKEQ. CDR3 in amino acids: CASSQMEGASGYTF. The CDR3 DNA reads as TGTGCCAGCAGCCAAATGGAGGGGGCAAGTGGCTACACCTTC.

In its sample, this clonotype was seen a few times. The chain combines TRBV28 with TRBJ2-6; no reliable D call. Germline values: CDR1 MDHEN, CDR2 SYDVKM. The CDR3 has 16 residues. Deletions cut 10 bases from V and 0 bases from J, with 16 bases between. The CDR3 coding sequence is TGTGCCACTCCCAGCCTGGGGTCCTCTGGGGCCAACGTCCTGACTTTC. It yields the protein CATPSLGSSGANVLTF.

This clonotype was observed a handful of times. The chain has TRBV20-1 and TRBJ2-1, with D possibly matching TRBD1 (6 bases). V shed 0 bases and J shed 2 bases, with 14 bases lying between them. Germline lookup yields CDR1 DFQATT and CDR2 SNEGSKA (reference sequence). This CDR3 comprises 16 residues. CDR3 coding DNA: TGCAGTGCTAGAGATCAAGGGGACACCGCCTACAATGAGCAGTTCTTC. Translated, it gives CSARDQGDTAYNEQFF.

The chain combines TRBV12-3 or TRBV12-4 with TRBJ1-1; a weak D match, TRBD1 (6 bases). The ends were cut back, 6 bases at V and 7 bases at J, with 15 bases in the middle. The CDR3 loop spans 13 amino acids. DNA of the CDR3: TGTGCCAGCAGCCCCCAAACACAGGGTGAAGCTTTCTTT. Translated, it gives CASSPQTQGEAFF.

The chain combines TRBV12-3 or TRBV12-4 with TRBJ2-7; no definite D call. The CDR3 is made up of 15 amino acids. Trimming shortened V by 5 bases and J by 1 base, and 15 bases separated the two germline ends. CDR3 protein: CASSLSPGPSYEQYF. CDR3 nucleotide sequence: TGTGCCAGCAGTCTTTCCCCGGGCCCTTCCTACGAGCAGTACTTC.

The chain uses TRBV5-1 and TRBJ1-1; D gene unclear. Germline loops: CDR1 SGHRS, CDR2 YFSETQ. Trimming took off 4 bases at V and 1 base at J, with 8 bases between the two ends. The length of the CDR3 is 13 residues. This chain's CDR3 is CASSTDPNTEAFF. CDR3 nucleotides: TGCGCCAGCAGCACGGACCCGAACACTGAAGCTTTCTTT.

This chain connects TRBV27 to TRBJ2-5; D might be TRBD2 (6 bases). Germline V gives CDR1 MNHEY, CDR2 SMNVEV (reference sequence). V lost 5 bases and J lost 5, with 15 bases in between. This CDR3 has 14 residues. The CDR3 loop is CASSKRSGRETQYF. The CDR3 DNA sequence: TGTGCCAGCAGTAAGCGCAGCGGGCGGGAGACCCAGTACTTC.

Turning to this clonotype: A much larger clonotype is one base distant, so this may be a read error. This chain uses TRBV7-6 with TRBJ2-3; D is unclear. The ends were cut back, 5 bases at V and 5 bases at J, with 17 bases in the middle. Germline V gives CDR1 SGHVS, CDR2 FNYEAQ. The CDR3 contains 15 residues. The CDR3 region has the DNA TGTGCCAGCAGCCGAAAGGGTCCAGGCAGAGATACGCAGTATTTT. This gives the protein CASSRKGPGRDTQYF.

The V call is TRBV20-1, the J call TRBJ1-1; D uncertain. There are 14 residues in the CDR3. V was trimmed by 3 bases and J by 0 bases, leaving 11 bases between them. Germline CDR1 and CDR2: DFQATT and SNEGSKA (reference sequence). For the CDR3, the DNA is TGCAGTGCTAGTGGGGAACAGTTGAACACTGAAGCTTTCTTT. It encodes CSASGEQLNTEAFF.

This clonotype appeared a few times. The chain has TRBV7-2 and TRBJ2-1, with 16 bases lining up with TRBD2. The CDR3 sequence is 17 residues long. After removal of 5 bases from V and 8 bases from J, the junction contained 9 bases not matched to a gene. The germline V gene has CDR1 SGHTA and CDR2 FQGNSA. In nucleotides, the CDR3 is TGTGCCAGCAGCCGACAACCCGGGACTAGCGGGGGGGATGAGCAGTTCTTC. This translates into CASSRQPGTSGGDEQFF.

The CDR3, as DNA: TGCGCCAGCAGCTCGGACAGCAGGGACACTGAAGCTTTCTTT. This translates into CASSSDSRDTEAFF. The chain uses TRBV5-1 and TRBJ1-1, with TRBD1 as a possible D gene (6 bases). Trimming took off 3 bases at V and 3 bases at J, with 12 bases between the two ends. CDR1 SGHRS and CDR2 YFSETQ come from the germline V gene. The CDR3 consists of 14 residues.

This clonotype was seen a handful of times. V is TRBV29-1 and J is TRBJ1-1, with 11 bases matching TRBD1. The CDR3 runs 13 residues. Per the germline V gene, CDR1 is SQVTM and CDR2 is ANQGSEA. Germline trimming cut 5 bases from V and 11 bases from J; bases unmatched to any gene: 10. The CDR3: CSVTDRGREGAFF. As DNA, the CDR3 is TGCAGCGTTACGGACAGGGGGCGCGAAGGGGCTTTCTTT.

There are a few counts of this clonotype. This chain uses TRBV20-1 with TRBJ2-1; 12 bases agree with TRBD2. V trimming: 1 base; J trimming: 8 bases; junction bases outside the gene matches: 6. Germline CDR1 reads DFQATT; CDR2 reads SNEGSKA (reference sequence). CDR3 length: 15 amino acids. CDR3 nucleotide sequence: TGCAGTGCTAGAGTGCCTAGCGGGGGGGCGGATGAGCAGTTCTTC. Protein product: CSARVPSGGADEQFF.

The chain is built from TRBV6-2 or TRBV6-3 and TRBJ2-1, with D possibly called TRBD1 or TRBD2 (5 bases each). This CDR3 is 16 amino acids long. Germline-derived CDR1 and CDR2 are MNHEY and SVGEGT. V lost 0 bases to trimming and J lost 0 bases, with 9 bases between them. The chain's CDR3 is CASSYSRGYSYNEQFF. The CDR3 nucleotides are TGTGCCAGCAGTTACTCGAGGGGATACTCCTACAATGAGCAGTTCTTC.

This clonotype has at least ten counts. V usage is TRBV28 and J usage is TRBJ2-7; 9 positions agree with TRBD2. The germline V gene encodes CDR1 MDHEN and CDR2 SYDVKM. The CDR3 covers 16 residues. The trim removed 3 bases at V and 6 bases at J, leaving 12 bases unmatched. The CDR3 nucleotides read TGTGCCAGCAGTTTGGGGCTAGCGGGACCTCCAGGCGAGCAGTACTTC. Translated: CASSLGLAGPPGEQYF.

This clonotype was detected a few times. The chain uses TRBV20-1 and TRBJ2-1, with TRBD2 identical over 8 bases. Trimming took 4 bases from V and 1 from J; bases not matched to a gene: 3. The CDR3 is 14 amino acids. Germline loops: CDR1 DFQATT, CDR2 SNEGSKA (reference sequence). The CDR3 nucleotides are TGCAGTGCTACTGCGGGGGGATCCTACAATGAGCAGTTCTTC. Translated: CSATAGGSYNEQFF.

In its sample, this clonotype was seen many times. V and J are TRBV7-2 and TRBJ2-1; 7 bases line up with TRBD2. This CDR3 contains 15 residues. The V gene end was trimmed by 2 bases and the J gene end by 3 bases; junction bases not matched to a gene: 4. Per germline, CDR1 SGHTA and CDR2 FQGNSA. The CDR3: CASSLRTSDYNEQFF. CDR3 in DNA: TGTGCCAGCAGCTTAAGAACTAGCGACTACAATGAGCAGTTCTTC.

This clonotype was detected a few times. This sequence joins TRBV15 and TRBJ1-1, with D uncertain. CDR1 and CDR2 from the germline V gene are LNHNV and YYDKDF (reference sequence). This CDR3 has 13 residues. Trimming took off 0 bases at V and 7 bases at J, with 9 bases between the two ends. The CDR3 here is CATSRDGIREAFF. CDR3 DNA: TGTGCCACCAGCAGAGATGGAATCCGTGAAGCTTTCTTT. Together with reference TRBV15 and TRBJ1-1, the CDR3 gives the full variable domain: DAMVIQNPRYQVTQFGKPVTLSCSQTLNHNVMYWYQQKSSQAPKLLFHYYDKDFNNEADTPDNFQSRRPNTSFCFLDIRSPGLGDTAMYLCATSRDGIREAFFGQGTRLTVV.